This T cell receptor beta chain was found in a study of regulatory T cells in long-lasting Graves disease. The CDR3 spans 15 residues. CDR1 and CDR2 from the germline V gene are SGHAT and FQNNGV. Trimming stripped 5 bases from V and 5 bases from J, with 18 bases between. HTBI primers from iRepertoire and Arm-PCR of CDR3 regions yielded the TCR beta libraries. TCRdb independently ran MiXCR on the multiplex PCR reads; one entry per CDR3 protein. The data contain roughly 500,000 distinct CDR3 sequences, less than 25% of them singletons. This sample's time point: persistent/refractory GD, antithyroid drugs over 5 years with positive TRAb. RNA isolated from PBMCs was used to make the TCR library. This clonotype has more than one count but fewer than ten.

The TCR comes from a female donor with Graves disease. V is TRBV11-2 and J is TRBJ2-5, with D possibly TRBD2 on 5 matching bases. Sample: peripheral blood mononuclear cells (PBMCs), taken when the disease was refractory, from a patient treated with antithyroid drugs. DNA of the CDR3: TGTGCCAGCAGCCCAGAGGGCAACCTGATGGAGACCCAGTACTTC. This sequence encodes CASSPEGNLMETQYF.